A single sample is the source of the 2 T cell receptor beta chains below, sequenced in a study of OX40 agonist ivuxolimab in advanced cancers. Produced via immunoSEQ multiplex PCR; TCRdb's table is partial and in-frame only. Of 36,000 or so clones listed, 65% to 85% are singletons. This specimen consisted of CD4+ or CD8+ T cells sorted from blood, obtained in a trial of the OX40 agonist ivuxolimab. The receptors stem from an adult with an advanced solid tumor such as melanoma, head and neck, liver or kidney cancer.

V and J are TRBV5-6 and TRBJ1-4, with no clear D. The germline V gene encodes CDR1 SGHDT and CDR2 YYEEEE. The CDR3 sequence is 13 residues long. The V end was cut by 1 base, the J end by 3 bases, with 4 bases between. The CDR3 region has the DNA TGTGCCAGCAGCTTGCTCTCTAATGAAAAACTGTTTTTT. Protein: CASSLLSNEKLFF. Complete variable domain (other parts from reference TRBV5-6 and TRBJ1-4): DAGVTQSPTHLIKTRGQQVTLRCSPKSGHDTVSWYQQALGQGPQFIFQYYEEEERQRGNFPDRFSGHQFPNYSSELNVNALLLGDSALYLCASSLLSNEKLFFGSGTQLSVL.

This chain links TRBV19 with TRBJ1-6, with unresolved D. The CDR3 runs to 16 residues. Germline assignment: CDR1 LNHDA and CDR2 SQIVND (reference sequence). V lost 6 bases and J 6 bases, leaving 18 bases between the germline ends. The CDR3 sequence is CASRSGVVAGNSPLHF. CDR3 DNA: TGTGCCAGTAGGTCCGGCGTTGTAGCGGGTAATTCACCCCTCCACTTT.